These 10 T cell receptor beta chains were sequenced from one sample in a study of T cells in Graves' hyperthyroidism and ophthalmopathy. It was RNA transcripts that yielded the amplified TCR beta CDR3 regions. The HTBI primer set was used in a first-round RT-PCR of the TCR CDR3. Using its own MiXCR run on the multiplex PCR reads, TCRdb lists one record per CDR3 protein. Among approximately 330,000 distinct CDR3 sequences, approximately 14% were seen once, and the ten largest hold roughly 33%. Sequences were obtained from blood. These receptors came from a woman in her 40s with Graves' ophthalmopathy.

This clonotype has a handful of counts. The chain employs TRBV20-1 and TRBJ2-1, with TRBD2 matching 8 bases. The CDR3 loop spans 16 amino acids. V lost 5 bases and J lost 3; bases outside the gene matches: 12. In germline, CDR1 is DFQATT, CDR2 SNEGSKA (reference sequence). The CDR3 region is CSAGGLLAGLYNEQFF. The CDR3 coding sequence is TGCAGTGCTGGGGGTCTTCTAGCGGGTCTCTACAATGAGCAGTTCTTC.

This clonotype was seen a handful of times. The rearrangement uses TRBV2 and TRBJ1-1; D unresolved. Germline-derived CDR1 and CDR2 are SNHLY and FYNNEI. Trimming stripped 10 bases from V and 3 bases from J, with 15 bases between. The CDR3 length is 13 residues. The CDR3 here is CATIRVLDTEAFF. The CDR3 DNA is TGTGCCACGATTCGGGTACTGGACACTGAAGCTTTCTTT.

This rearrangement joins TRBV5-5 to TRBJ1-2, with unresolved D. Trimming removed 4 bases from V and 5 bases from J, with 12 bases in between. The CDR3 runs to 13 residues. Germline V gene data show CDR1 as SGHKS and CDR2 as YYEKEE (reference sequence). CDR3 DNA sequence: TGTGCCAGCAGCACCACAGTGGGTTATGGCTACACCTTC. Translated: CASSTTVGYGYTF.

This clonotype came up many times. V usage is TRBV5-1 and J usage is TRBJ2-2, with a possible D match to TRBD2 (6 bases). The germline V and J ends were trimmed by 4 bases and 4 bases, with 14 bases remaining between them. This CDR3 has 15 amino acids. Germline CDR1 SGHRS, CDR2 YFSETQ. In DNA, the CDR3 is TGCGCCAGCAGCGTGGGACTTGGAGGCACCGGGGAGCTGTTTTTT. This gives the protein CASSVGLGGTGELFF.

The J gene is TRBJ2-1, the V gene TRBV14, with D possibly being TRBD2 (5 bases). The germline V and J ends were trimmed by 4 bases and 0 bases, with 13 bases remaining between them. The CDR3 is 16 residues long. Germline-derived CDR1 and CDR2 are SGHDN and FVKESK. The CDR3 DNA follows: TGTGCCAGCAGCCCCCAAGCGGAATACTCCTACAATGAGCAGTTCTTC. Translated, it gives CASSPQAEYSYNEQFF.

The V and J genes are TRBV19 and TRBJ1-1, with D tentatively TRBD1 (5 bases). CDR1 LNHDA and CDR2 SQIVND come from the germline V gene (reference sequence). The V gene lost 3 bases and the J gene lost 1 base, with 6 bases spanning the gap. This CDR3 contains 13 residues. Written as DNA, the CDR3 is TGTGCCAGTAGTATCGGACAGAACACTGAAGCTTTCTTT. Translating it yields CASSIGQNTEAFF.

At least ten counts were recorded for this clonotype. The gene calls are TRBV30 and TRBJ1-3; D is undetermined. CDR3 length equals 16 residues. CDR1 GTSNPN and CDR2 SVGIG come from the germline V gene (reference sequence). V gave up 3 bases and J gave up 3 bases, with 18 bases separating them. CDR3 protein: CAWSEGPAVGGNTIYF. The CDR3 nucleotides are TGTGCCTGGAGCGAAGGACCGGCCGTGGGTGGAAACACCATATATTTT. The full variable domain, with the rest looked up from reference TRBV30 and TRBJ1-3, is SQTIHQWPATLVQPVGSPLSLECTVEGTSNPNLYWYRQAAGRGLQLLFYSVGIGQISSEVPQNLSASRPQDRQFILSSKKLLLSDSGFYLCAWSEGPAVGGNTIYFGEGSWLTVV.

The sample holds many counts of this clonotype. The chain is built from TRBV29-1 and TRBJ2-1, with 10 bases identical to TRBD2. Germline CDR1 SQVTM, CDR2 ANQGSEA. The CDR3 totals 14 residues. The J segment lost 0 bases and the V segment lost 8 bases, leaving 4 bases of the junction unmatched. In DNA, the CDR3 is TGCAGCATATCTAGCGGGAGCTCCTACAATGAGCAGTTCTTC. Translated, it gives CSISSGSSYNEQFF.

This clonotype appeared once. One junction end does not reproduce the germline sequence, and a read error may be involved. The chain joins TRBV5-1 to TRBJ2-2, with unresolved D. Germline V lookup: CDR1 SGHRS, CDR2 YFSETQ. CDR3 length: 17 amino acids. This CDR3 is CASSLRKTHPNTGELFF. CDR3 DNA sequence: TGTGCCAGCAGCTTGAGGAAGACTCACCCCAACACCGGGGAGCTGTTTTTT.

This chain connects TRBV5-1 to TRBJ2-3; D is possibly TRBD1 or TRBD2 (5 bases each). CDR1 is SGHRS, CDR2 YFSETQ, per germline. The germline V and J ends were trimmed by 4 bases and 5 bases, with 17 bases remaining between them. The CDR3 consists of 15 residues. CDR3 coding DNA: TGCGCCAGCAGCCCCGTGGGGACCCGGGGAGATACGCAGTATTTT. This translates into CASSPVGTRGDTQYF.